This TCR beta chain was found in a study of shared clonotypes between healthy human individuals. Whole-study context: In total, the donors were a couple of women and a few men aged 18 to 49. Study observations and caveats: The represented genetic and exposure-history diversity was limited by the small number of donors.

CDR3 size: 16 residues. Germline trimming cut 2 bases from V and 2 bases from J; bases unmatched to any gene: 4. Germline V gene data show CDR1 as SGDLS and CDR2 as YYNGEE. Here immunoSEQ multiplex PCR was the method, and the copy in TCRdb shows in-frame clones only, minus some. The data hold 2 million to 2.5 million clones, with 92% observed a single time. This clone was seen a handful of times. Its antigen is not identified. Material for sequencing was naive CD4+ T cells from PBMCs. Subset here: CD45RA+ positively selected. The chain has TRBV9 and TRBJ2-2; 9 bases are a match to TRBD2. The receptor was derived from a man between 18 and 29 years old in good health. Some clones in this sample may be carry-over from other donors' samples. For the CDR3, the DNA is TGTGCCAGCAGCGTTTTGGGACTAGCAAACACCGGGGAGCTGTTTTTT. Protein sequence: CASSVLGLANTGELFF.